Reported below is one TCR beta chain. This clone has more than one count but fewer than ten. Its antigen is currently not known. No per-base quality is available; no much larger clone lies one base away. The CDR3 regions of human TCRbeta chains were subjected to immunosequencing. The study's processing was this. Repertoire TCRs were checked for matches against a reference library of SARS-CoV-2-specific TCRs that had been generated using the MIRA antigen-specificity platform. Breadth was defined as the fraction of unique TCRs that were SARS-CoV-2-associated, and depth was defined as the fraction of total T cells that were SARS-CoV-2-associated. Using the MIRA data, each spike-specific TCR was mapped to the spike region that the TCR reacts to and placed in a CD4 or CD8 class. Log10-transformed breadth and depth values were compared by one-way ANOVA with Sidak's multiple comparisons tests. TCRdb took over this immuneACCESS table, retaining in-frame rearrangements with V and J assigned. Such tables are incomplete; in checked studies, under half of the missing clones stem from an unresolved V gene, and the remainder is unexplained. The V and J calls and clone size were taken over from that table, and D and trimming were inferred from the DNA. This sample is represented by some 140,000 clones; nearly 90% of them were singletons. Over 5% of the sample belongs to the ten largest clones.

The entry originates in a study of T cell responses to AZD1222 COVID-19 vaccine listed by TCRdb under 2021. Study-level background: TCR sequencing covered fewer than 250 trial participants: 200 to 220 given two doses of AZD1222 and 26 given two doses of MenACWY control vaccine. Trial participants were enrolled by age into 18-55, 56-69 and 70-plus year subgroups, with around 140, 26 and 57 TCR-sequenced participants respectively.

The sample's time point label, in plain terms: about 28 days (+/-7) after the second vaccine dose. AZD1222 recipients with second doses at about 4 weeks or about 12 weeks were pooled, because spike-specific TCR depth and breadth did not differ between schedules. Samples from vaccinated people were obtained from the UK trials COV001 and COV002, which included a single-blind randomized controlled phase 2/3 trial of AZD1222 (ChAdOx1 nCoV-19) in healthy adults. For TCRbeta chain sequencing, PBMC samples from trial participants were taken at day 0 and at day 28 after the second dose. What the study reported, not specific to this receptor: Participants were mostly white British, with more females than males. The authors suggested clonal diversity may have been underestimated. Because no samples from the day 14 peak response were available, repertoires could be characterized only after the peak T cell response. Reportedly, almost half of the unique spike-specific TCRs recognized epitopes lying outside the regions that are mutated in the B.1.351 and B.1.1.7 variants. CD4 TCRs associated with the vaccine covered the entire spike protein, and the dominant responses were in regions 160-218 and 743-854. The 56-69-year group was small, and its depth increase did not reach significance, likely because of low power. Conclusions about previously exposed vaccinees were limited because only six AZD1222 recipients were SARS-CoV-2 seropositive at baseline. Spike-specific TCR breadth and depth rose significantly after two AZD1222 doses compared with day 0 and with MenACWY recipients.

This receptor was obtained from an adult who received the AZD1222 COVID-19 vaccine. Sequencing used peripheral blood, obtained 28 days after the second AZD1222 dose.

The encoded CDR3 is CASSPLGGSPLHF. In nucleotides, the sequence is TGTGCCAGCTCACCACTTGGGGGGTCACCCCTCCACTTT. The chain couples TRBV18 to TRBJ1-6; matching of 5 bases hints at TRBD1 as the D gene. V loses 1 base of germline sequence and J loses 10 bases, and the interval between the two ends is 8 bases. CDR3 length: 13 amino acids, cysteine to phenylalanine. The kept DNA is CDR3 alone, 39 bases in frame from the first base. CDR1 KGHSH and CDR2 LQKENI are derived from the germline V gene. This CDR3, with the reference TRBV18 and TRBJ1-6 proteins standing in past its ends, gives the full variable domain NAGVMQNPRHLVRRRGQEARLRCSPMKGHSHVYWYRQLPEEGLKFMVYLQKENIIDESGMPKERFSAEFPKEGPSILRIQQVVRGDSAAYFCASSPLGGSPLHFGNGTRLTVT.